This T cell receptor (beta chain) was sequenced in a study of STAT5B mutations in CD4+ large granular lymphocyte leukemia. The study, taken as a whole, reports: 8/27 top patient clones versus 2/35 control clones were TRBV06-family.

To note about this clone: Its specificity is unknown.

The CDR3 is 16 amino acids. Germline loops: CDR1 SGHKS, CDR2 YYEKEE (reference sequence). V lost 3 bases and J 4 bases, leaving 17 bases between the germline ends. This was a survey-level run. Only in-frame clones appear in the TCRdb table, and some are missing; sequencing was by immunoSEQ multiplex PCR. This sample has more than 30,000 clones, with more than 70% found just once. The TCR comes from a human donor in good health. This sequence joins TRBV5-5 and TRBJ1-5, with D unclear. Sequencing used CD4+ T cells from blood buffy coats. The CDR3 sequence is CASSSVALAANQPQHF. CDR3 nucleotide sequence: TGTGCCAGCAGCTCCGTTGCCCTTGCAGCGAATCAGCCCCAGCATTTT.